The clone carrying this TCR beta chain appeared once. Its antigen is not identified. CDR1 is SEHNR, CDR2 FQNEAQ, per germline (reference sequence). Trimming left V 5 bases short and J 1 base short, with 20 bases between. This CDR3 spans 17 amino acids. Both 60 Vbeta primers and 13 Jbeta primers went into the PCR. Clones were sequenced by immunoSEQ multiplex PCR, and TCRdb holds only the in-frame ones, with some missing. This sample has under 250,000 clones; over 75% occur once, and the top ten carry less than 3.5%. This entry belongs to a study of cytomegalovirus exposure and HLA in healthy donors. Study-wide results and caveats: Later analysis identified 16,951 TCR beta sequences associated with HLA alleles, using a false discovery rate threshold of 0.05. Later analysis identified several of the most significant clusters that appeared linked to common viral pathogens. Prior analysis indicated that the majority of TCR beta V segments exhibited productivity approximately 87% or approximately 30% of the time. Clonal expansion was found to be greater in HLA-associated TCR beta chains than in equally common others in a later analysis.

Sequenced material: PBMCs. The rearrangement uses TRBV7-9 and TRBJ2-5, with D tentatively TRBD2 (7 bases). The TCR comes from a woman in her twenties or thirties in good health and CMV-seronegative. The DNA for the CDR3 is TGTGCCAGCAGCGTACAGGGAGGGAGGCTCGTCCAAGAGACCCAGTACTTC. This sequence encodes CASSVQGGRLVQETQYF.